Listed below are T cell receptor beta chains from one sample, sequenced in a study of cytomegalovirus exposure and HLA in healthy donors. Profiling relied on immunoSEQ multiplex PCR, and the TCRdb table lists in-frame clones only, not all of them. The table includes almost 200,000 clones, roughly 77% detected once. The sequenced material came from PBMCs. These receptor sequences come from a male donor in good health and CMV-seropositive. Both conserved end residues are trimmed from each CDR3.

J	V	CDR3
TRBJ2-4	TRBV10-3	AISRGAGGEGAKNIQY
TRBJ2-2	TRBV21-1	ASSGGLAGPGELF
TRBJ1-3	TRBV6-4	ASSGFAGEDTIY
TRBJ1-4	TRBV28	ASFPGRVREKLF
TRBJ1-2	TRBV28	ASSLPLPGQGSRWHGYT
TRBJ1-4	TRBV6-6	ASSLRSGFNEKLF
TRBJ1-1	TRBV5-6	ASSLERGTYDTEAF
TRBJ2-5	TRBV5-6	ASSFGSGGATQY
TRBJ1-1	TRBV27	AGTLTGGETFDNTEAF
NA	TRBV14	ASSQEVGYYEQY
TRBJ2-1	TRBV27	ASSYTPGLVDNEQF
TRBJ1-2	TRBV7-3	ASSPGTTGGGYT
TRBJ1-5	TRBV28	ASIRGGQPQH
TRBJ2-3	TRBV5-5	ASNPVTSTDTQY
TRBJ2-7	TRBV27	ASMPGTSYEQY
TRBJ1-2	TRBV15	ATSPPNLEYGYT
TRBJ2-5	TRBV11-2	ASSPRGVGGGGKTQY
TRBJ1-2	TRBV20-1	SHGQIYGYT
TRBJ2-7	TRBV2	ASSEEDITYEQY
TRBJ1-4	TRBV28	ASSYREATNEKLF
TRBJ1-3	TRBV4-1	ASSQARNSGNTIY
TRBJ1-4	TRBV19	ATTGGEKLF
TRBJ2-7	TRBV7-9	ASSFQSDRSYEQY
TRBJ2-7	TRBV7-2	ASSLATTGGTYEQY
TRBJ2-2	TRBV7-2	ASSLGTSGELF
TRBJ2-2	TRBV6-6	ASSLGTSGEY
TRBJ2-2	TRBV11-2	ASSRGLAGATGELF
TRBJ1-1	TRBV19	ASTPGTRRTEAF
TRBJ1-4	TRBV11-2	ASTPADSGGGRLF
TRBJ2-2	TRBV4-1	ASSQVQRGNTGELF
TRBJ1-1	TRBV27	ASRPETGPNTEAF
TRBJ2-2	TRBV7-3	ASSLLGDGKNTGELF
NA	TRBV4-2	ASSLSGTSGTTGGYEQY
TRBJ1-1	TRBV5-1	ASSLVRGQNTEAF
TRBJ2-2	TRBV18	ASSPAQVFANTGELF
TRBJ2-4	TRBV30	AWSVRRGGSLAKNIQY
TRBJ1-5	TRBV6-5	ASSVLGGYEPQH
TRBJ1-2	TRBV10-3	AISEHNYGYT
TRBJ2-2	TRBV5-4	ASSPRSGHTGELF
TRBJ2-5	TRBV4-1	ASSQGQGGASQETQY
TRBJ2-5	TRBV15	ATSRDTGEGTQY
TRBJ1-2	TRBV9	ASSPIDRASNYGYT
TRBJ2-5	TRBV10-2	ASRRTGVLETQY
TRBJ2-1	TRBV6-1	ASSAFGSSYNEQF
TRBJ2-3	TRBV27	ASSLSRLAGDMNTQY
TRBJ2-7	TRBV7-9	ASSSGDEQY
TRBJ1-1	TRBV7-3	ASSRQMNTEAF
TRBJ1-2	TRBV4-3	ASSQSPGGHYGYT
TRBJ2-7	TRBV5-1	ASSVQAGGSAEQY
TRBJ1-2	TRBV7-9	SSSPAGQGVSGYT
TRBJ2-7	TRBV28	ASSHAGTGIHEQY
TRBJ1-5	TRBV10-3	AISESAGTGQPQH
TRBJ2-5	TRBV19	ASHRETQY